This TCR beta chain came from a study of T cells in Graves' hyperthyroidism and ophthalmopathy. Each patient was aged 18 to 65 and had newly diagnosed hyperthyroidism of under 2 months' duration. Overall study results and limits: In blood, most of the thyroid clonotypes expanded above 0.001 were also present.

TCR beta CDR3 sequences were amplified from RNA transcripts. HTBI primers drove first-round RT-PCR of the TCR CDR3. A single record per CDR3 protein comes from TCRdb applying MiXCR to the multiplex PCR reads. Of roughly 93,000 distinct CDR3 sequences listed, 35% to 45% are singletons. About this clonotype: Its antigen is currently unknown. The junction and the germline gene differ at one end; a read error may be behind it.

Sequencing was performed on peripheral blood or thyroid tissue (not recorded which). The sequence came from a woman in her twenties or thirties with Graves' hyperthyroidism.

Written as DNA, the CDR3 is TGTGCCAGCAGCATAAGAGTCAACCATGGCTACATCTTC. Translation: CASSIRVNHGYIF. The rearrangement links TRBV7-9 to TRBJ1-2; D gene ambiguous. This CDR3 is built from 13 residues. CDR1 is SEHNR and CDR2 is FQNEAQ in the germline V gene (reference sequence). Drawing the rest from reference TRBV7-9 and TRBJ1-2, the complete variable domain is DTGVSQNPRHKITKRGQNVTFRCDPISEHNRLYWYRQTLGQGPEFLTYFQNEAQLEKSRLLSDRFSAERPKGSFSTLEIQRTEQGDSAMYLCASSIRVNHGYIFGSGTRLTVV.